A single sample gave rise to the 7 T cell receptor beta chains below, sequenced in a study of monozygotic twins with inflammatory bowel disease. With the 5' RACE reads reprocessed, TCRdb shows one record per CDR3 protein and no DNA. This sample contains approximately 380,000 distinct CDR3 sequences. What was sequenced was blood. These receptors were taken from a human donor with ulcerative colitis or Crohn's disease, or a healthy co-twin of an affected twin (not recorded which).

The chain carries TRBV20-1 and TRBJ2-2; TCRdb's D call of TRBD1 is untestable without DNA. Germline assignment: CDR1 DFQATT and CDR2 SNEGSKA (reference sequence). This CDR3 is built from 15 residues. CDR3 residues: CSAPFRVANTGELFF.

This chain joins TRBV4-3 and TRBJ1-1. The CDR3 contains 14 residues. The germline V gene encodes CDR1 LGHNA and CDR2 YSLEER. Here the CDR3 reads CASSQLEGNTEAFF.

The chain joins TRBV5-1 to TRBJ1-1. Germline V gene lookup returns CDR1 SGHRS and CDR2 YFSETQ. This CDR3 comprises 15 residues. This CDR3 is CASSSRGEGNTEAFF.

The chain carries TRBV18 and TRBJ1-5; TCRdb's D call of TRBD1 is untestable without DNA. The CDR3 totals 15 residues. The germline V gene has CDR1 KGHSH and CDR2 LQKENI. CDR3 residues: CASSPRTGEGQPQHF. Full variable domain (outside the CDR3, taken from reference TRBV18 and TRBJ1-5): NAGVMQNPRHLVRRRGQEARLRCSPMKGHSHVYWYRQLPEEGLKFMVYLQKENIIDESGMPKERFSAEFPKEGPSILRIQQVVRGDSAAYFCASSPRTGEGQPQHFGDGTRLSIL.

CDR3 protein: CASSLRGGWYEQFF. The rearrangement uses TRBV5-1 and TRBJ2-1; TCRdb names TRBD2, which stays unverified in the absence of DNA. This CDR3 region has 14 residues. Germline CDR1 and CDR2: SGHRS and YFSETQ.

The chain carries TRBV7-9 and TRBJ2-2; TCRdb lists TRBD1, though no DNA is available to test this call. CDR3 length: 14 residues. Germline CDR1 SEHNR, CDR2 FQNEAQ (reference sequence). The CDR3 protein is CASSLAQGSGELFF.

The chain carries TRBV7-9 and TRBJ2-5; TCRdb selects TRBD1, and the lack of DNA leaves this call unchecked. This CDR3 is 12 amino acids long. Germline-derived CDR1 and CDR2 are SEHNR and FQNEAQ (reference sequence). The CDR3 loop is CASNVQGGTQYF.